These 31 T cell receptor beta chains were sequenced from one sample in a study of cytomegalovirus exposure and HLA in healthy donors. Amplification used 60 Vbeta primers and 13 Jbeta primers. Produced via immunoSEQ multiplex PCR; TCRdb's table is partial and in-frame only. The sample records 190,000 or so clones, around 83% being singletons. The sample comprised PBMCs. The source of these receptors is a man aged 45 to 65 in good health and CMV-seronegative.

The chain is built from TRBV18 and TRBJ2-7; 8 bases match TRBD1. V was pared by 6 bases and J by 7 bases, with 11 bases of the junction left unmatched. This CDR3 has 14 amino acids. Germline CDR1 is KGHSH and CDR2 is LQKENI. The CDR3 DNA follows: TGTGCCAGCTCGCCAGACAGGGGATGGAGAGAGCAGTACTTC. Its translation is CASSPDRGWREQYF.

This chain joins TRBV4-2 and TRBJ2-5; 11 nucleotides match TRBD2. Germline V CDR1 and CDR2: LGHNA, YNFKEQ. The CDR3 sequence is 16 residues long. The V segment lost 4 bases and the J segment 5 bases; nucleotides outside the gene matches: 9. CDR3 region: CASSRGSGGATETQYF. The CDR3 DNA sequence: TGTGCCAGCAGCCGAGGTAGCGGGGGGGCGACGGAGACCCAGTACTTC.

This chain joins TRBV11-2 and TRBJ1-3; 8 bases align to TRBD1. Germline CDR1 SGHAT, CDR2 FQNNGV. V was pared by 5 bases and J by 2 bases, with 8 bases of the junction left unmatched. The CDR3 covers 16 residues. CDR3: CASSPGQGTTGNTIYF. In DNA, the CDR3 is TGTGCCAGCAGCCCAGGACAGGGTACAACTGGAAACACCATATATTTT.

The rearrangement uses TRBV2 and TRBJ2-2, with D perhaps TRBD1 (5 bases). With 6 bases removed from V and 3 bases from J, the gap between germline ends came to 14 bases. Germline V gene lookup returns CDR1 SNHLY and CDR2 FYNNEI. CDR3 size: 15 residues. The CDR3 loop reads CASRAQGLDTGELFF. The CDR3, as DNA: TGTGCCAGCAGGGCTCAGGGCCTGGACACCGGGGAGCTGTTTTTT.

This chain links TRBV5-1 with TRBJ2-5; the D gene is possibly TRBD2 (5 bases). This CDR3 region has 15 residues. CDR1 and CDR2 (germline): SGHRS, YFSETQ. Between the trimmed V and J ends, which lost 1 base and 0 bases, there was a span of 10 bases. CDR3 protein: CASSLQASNQETQYF. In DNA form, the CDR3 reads TGCGCCAGCAGCTTGCAGGCTAGCAACCAAGAGACCCAGTACTTC.

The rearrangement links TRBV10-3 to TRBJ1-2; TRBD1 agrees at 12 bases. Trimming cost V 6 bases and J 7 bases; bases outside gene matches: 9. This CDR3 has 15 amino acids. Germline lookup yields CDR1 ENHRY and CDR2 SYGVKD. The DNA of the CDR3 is TGTGCCATCAGCGACGGGACAGGGGGCGGGGGTGGCTACACCTTC. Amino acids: CAISDGTGGGGGYTF.

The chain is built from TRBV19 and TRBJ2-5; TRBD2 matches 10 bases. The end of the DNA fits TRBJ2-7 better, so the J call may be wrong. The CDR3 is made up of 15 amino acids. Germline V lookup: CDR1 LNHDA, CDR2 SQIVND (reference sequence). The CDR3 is CASGNLAGAVYEQYF. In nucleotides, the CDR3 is TGTGCCAGTGGAAATCTAGCGGGAGCGGTCTACGAGCAGTACTTC.

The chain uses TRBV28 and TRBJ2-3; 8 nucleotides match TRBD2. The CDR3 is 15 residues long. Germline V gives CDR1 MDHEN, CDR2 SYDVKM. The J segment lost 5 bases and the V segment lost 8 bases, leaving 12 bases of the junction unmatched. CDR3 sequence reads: CASFGTSSLQDTQYF. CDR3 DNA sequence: TGTGCCAGCTTTGGGACTAGTTCGTTACAAGATACGCAGTATTTT. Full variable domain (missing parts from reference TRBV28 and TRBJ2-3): DVKVTQSSRYLVKRTGEKVFLECVQDMDHENMFWYRQDPGLGLRLIYFSYDVKMKEKGDIPEGYSVSREKKERFSLILESASTNQTSMYLCASFGTSSLQDTQYFGPGTRLTVL.

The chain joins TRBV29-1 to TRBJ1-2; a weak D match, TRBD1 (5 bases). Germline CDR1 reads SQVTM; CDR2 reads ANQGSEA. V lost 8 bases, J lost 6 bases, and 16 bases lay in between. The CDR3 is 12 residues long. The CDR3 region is CSLGQGENGYTF. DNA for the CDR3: TGCAGCCTAGGACAAGGGGAAAATGGCTACACCTTC.

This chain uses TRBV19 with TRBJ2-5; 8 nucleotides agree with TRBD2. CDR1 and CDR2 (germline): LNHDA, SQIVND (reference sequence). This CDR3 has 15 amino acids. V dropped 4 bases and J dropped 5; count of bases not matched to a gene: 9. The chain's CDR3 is CASSNQRGRGETQYF. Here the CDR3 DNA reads TGTGCCAGTAGTAACCAGCGGGGGAGAGGTGAGACCCAGTACTTC.

The CDR3 coding sequence is TGCAGTGCTAGTCGAGACTACGAGCAGTACTTC. This translates into CSASRDYEQYF. The chain has TRBV20-1 and TRBJ2-7; no clear D gene. The germline V gene encodes CDR1 DFQATT and CDR2 SNEGSKA (reference sequence). V was shortened by 3 bases and J by 3 bases, with 6 bases between the two germline ends. CDR3 length: 11 amino acids.

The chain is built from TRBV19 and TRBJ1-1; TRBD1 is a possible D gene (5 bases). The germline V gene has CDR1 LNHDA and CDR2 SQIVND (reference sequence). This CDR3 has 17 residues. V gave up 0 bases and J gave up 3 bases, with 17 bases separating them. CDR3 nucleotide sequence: TGTGCCAGTAGTATAGAGTGGGGCAGCCCAAGGGACACTGAAGCTTTCTTT. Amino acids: CASSIEWGSPRDTEAFF.

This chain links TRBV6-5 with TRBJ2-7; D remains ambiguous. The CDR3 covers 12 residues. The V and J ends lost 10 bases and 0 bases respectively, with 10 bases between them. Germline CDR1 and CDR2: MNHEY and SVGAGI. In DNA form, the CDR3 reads TGTGCCACCACCGGTAGCTCCTACGAGCAGTACTTC. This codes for CATTGSSYEQYF.

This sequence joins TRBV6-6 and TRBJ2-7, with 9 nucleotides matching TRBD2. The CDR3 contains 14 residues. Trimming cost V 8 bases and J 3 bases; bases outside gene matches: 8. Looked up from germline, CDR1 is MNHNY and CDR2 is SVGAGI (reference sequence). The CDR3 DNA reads TGTGCCAGCGCCCCCGGGACTAGCAGCTACGAGCAGTACTTC. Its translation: CASAPGTSSYEQYF.

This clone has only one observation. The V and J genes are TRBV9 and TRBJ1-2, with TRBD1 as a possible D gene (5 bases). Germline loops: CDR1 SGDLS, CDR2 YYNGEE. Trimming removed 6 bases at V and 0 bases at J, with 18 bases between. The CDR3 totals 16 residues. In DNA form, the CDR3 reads TGTGCCAGCACCACCTCCGGGGGGGTAACTAACTATGGCTACACCTTC. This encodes CASTTSGGVTNYGYTF.

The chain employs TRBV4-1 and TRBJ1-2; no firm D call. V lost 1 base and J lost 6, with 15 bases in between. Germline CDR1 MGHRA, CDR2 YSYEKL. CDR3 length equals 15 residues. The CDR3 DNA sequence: TGCGCCAGCAGCCAAGTTCCGGGAACAACGGATGGCTACACCTTC. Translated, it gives CASSQVPGTTDGYTF.

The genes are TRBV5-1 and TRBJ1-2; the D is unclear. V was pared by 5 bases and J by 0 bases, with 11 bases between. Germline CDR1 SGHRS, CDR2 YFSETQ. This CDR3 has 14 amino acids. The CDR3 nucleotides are TGCGCCAGCAGGGCCGCCACGACTAACTATGGCTACACCTTC. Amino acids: CASRAATTNYGYTF. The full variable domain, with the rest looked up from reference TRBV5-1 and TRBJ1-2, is KAGVTQTPRYLIKTRGQQVTLSCSPISGHRSVSWYQQTPGQGLQFLFEYFSETQRNKGNFPGRFSGRQFSNSRSEMNVSTLELGDSALYLCASRAATTNYGYTFGSGTRLTVV.

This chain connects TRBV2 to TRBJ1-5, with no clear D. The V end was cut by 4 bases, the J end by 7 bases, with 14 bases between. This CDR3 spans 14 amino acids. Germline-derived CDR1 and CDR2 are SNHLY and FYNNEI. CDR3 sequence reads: CASSGETWGQPQHF. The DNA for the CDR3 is TGTGCCAGCAGTGGGGAGACCTGGGGACAGCCCCAGCATTTT.

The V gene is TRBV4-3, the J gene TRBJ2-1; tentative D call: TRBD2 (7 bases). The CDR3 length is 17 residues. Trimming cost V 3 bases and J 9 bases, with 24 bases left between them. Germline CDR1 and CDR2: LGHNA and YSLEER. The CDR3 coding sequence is TGCGCCAGCAGCCACCCAGCGCGGGGGCGGGGGATCGGTGAGCAGTTCTTC. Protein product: CASSHPARGRGIGEQFF.

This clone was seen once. The CDR3 sequence is CASSLRGAGETYEQYF. The CDR3 nucleotides read TGTGCCAGCAGCTTACGGGGGGCTGGGGAAACCTACGAGCAGTACTTC. The chain carries TRBV7-8 and TRBJ2-7; D may be TRBD2 (7 bases). This CDR3 is built from 16 residues. Trimming stripped 2 bases from V and 2 bases from J, with 16 bases between. CDR1 and CDR2 from the germline V gene are SGHVS and FQNEAQ. Combining the CDR3 with reference TRBV7-8 and TRBJ2-7 gives the whole variable domain GAGVSQSPRYKVAKRGQDVALRCDPISGHVSLFWYQQALGQGPEFLTYFQNEAQLDKSGLPSDRFFAERPEGSVSTLKIQRTQQEDSAVYLCASSLRGAGETYEQYFGPGTRLTVT.

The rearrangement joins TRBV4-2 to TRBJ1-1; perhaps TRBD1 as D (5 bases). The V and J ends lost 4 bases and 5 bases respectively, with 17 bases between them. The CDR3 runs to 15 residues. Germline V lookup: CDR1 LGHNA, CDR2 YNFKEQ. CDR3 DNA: TGTGCCAGCAGCCTCAAGATCGGGGGAGGGACTGAAGCTTTCTTT. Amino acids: CASSLKIGGGTEAFF.

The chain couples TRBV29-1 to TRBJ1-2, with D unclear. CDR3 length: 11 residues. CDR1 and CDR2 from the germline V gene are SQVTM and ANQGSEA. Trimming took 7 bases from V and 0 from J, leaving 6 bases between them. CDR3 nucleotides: TGCAGCGCCAGTGCTAACTATGGCTACACCTTC. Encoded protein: CSASANYGYTF.

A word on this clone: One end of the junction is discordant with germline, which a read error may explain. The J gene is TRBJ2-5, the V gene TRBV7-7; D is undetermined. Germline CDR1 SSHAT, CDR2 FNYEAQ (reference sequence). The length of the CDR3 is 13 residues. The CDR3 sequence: CASSQNTQETQYF. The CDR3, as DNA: TGTGCTAGCAGCCAAAACACACAAGAGACCCAGTACTTC.

The CDR3 spells CASSGTGQGLKQYF. DNA of the CDR3: TGTGCCAGCAGCGGGACGGGACAGGGTCTAAAGCAGTACTTC. The chain joins TRBV7-9 to TRBJ2-7; 9 bases match TRBD1. Germline values: CDR1 SEHNR, CDR2 FQNEAQ (reference sequence). The CDR3 totals 14 residues. The ends lost 5 bases at V and 8 bases at J; junction bases unmatched: 10. The full variable domain, in which reference TRBV7-9 and TRBJ2-7 provide the parts outside the CDR3, is DTGVSQNPRHKITKRGQNVTFRCDPISEHNRLYWYRQTLGQGPEFLTYFQNEAQLEKSRLLSDRFSAERPKGSFSTLEIQRTEQGDSAMYLCASSGTGQGLKQYFGPGTRLTVT.

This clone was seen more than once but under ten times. CDR3 in DNA: TGTGCCAGCAGTCGAACAGGGTACGAGCAGTACTTC. This codes for CASSRTGYEQYF. The V and J genes are TRBV28 and TRBJ2-7; tentative D call: TRBD1 (6 bases). Trimming stripped 5 bases from V and 4 bases from J, with 9 bases between. This CDR3 contains 12 residues. CDR1 MDHEN and CDR2 SYDVKM come from the germline V gene. The whole variable domain, remainder taken from reference TRBV28 and TRBJ2-7, is DVKVTQSSRYLVKRTGEKVFLECVQDMDHENMFWYRQDPGLGLRLIYFSYDVKMKEKGDIPEGYSVSREKKERFSLILESASTNQTSMYLCASSRTGYEQYFGPGTRLTVT.

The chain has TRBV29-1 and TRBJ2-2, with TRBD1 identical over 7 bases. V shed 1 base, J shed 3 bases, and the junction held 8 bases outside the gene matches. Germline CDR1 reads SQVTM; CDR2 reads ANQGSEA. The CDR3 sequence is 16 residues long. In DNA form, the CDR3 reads TGCAGCGTTGAAGTGGAAAAGGGGGCCGACACCGGGGAGCTGTTTTTT. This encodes CSVEVEKGADTGELFF.

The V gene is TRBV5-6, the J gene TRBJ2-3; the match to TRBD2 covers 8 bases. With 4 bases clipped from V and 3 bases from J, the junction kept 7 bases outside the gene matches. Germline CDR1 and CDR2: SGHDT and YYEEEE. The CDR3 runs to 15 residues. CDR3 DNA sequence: TGTGCCAGCAGCCTAGGACTAGCCTTGACAGATACGCAGTATTTT. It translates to CASSLGLALTDTQYF.

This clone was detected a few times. DNA for the CDR3: TGTGCCAGCAGCTTATTTAGCGGGACAGCTTACGAGCAGTACTTC. Amino acid sequence: CASSLFSGTAYEQYF. The V gene is TRBV7-3, the J gene TRBJ2-7; perhaps TRBD2 as D (8 bases). Trimming took off 2 bases at V and 4 bases at J, with 15 bases between the two ends. This CDR3 comprises 15 residues. Germline V lookup: CDR1 SGHTA, CDR2 FQGTGA.

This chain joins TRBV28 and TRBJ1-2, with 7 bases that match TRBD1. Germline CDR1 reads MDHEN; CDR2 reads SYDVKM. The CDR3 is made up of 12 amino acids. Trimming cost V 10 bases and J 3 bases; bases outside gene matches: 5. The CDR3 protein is CAIRGTDYGYTF. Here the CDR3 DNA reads TGTGCCATTCGAGGGACAGACTATGGCTACACCTTC.

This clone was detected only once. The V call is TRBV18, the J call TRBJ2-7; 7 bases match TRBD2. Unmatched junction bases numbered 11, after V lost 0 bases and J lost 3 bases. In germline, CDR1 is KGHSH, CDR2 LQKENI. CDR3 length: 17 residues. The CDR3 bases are TGTGCCAGCTCACCACCCACCGGGGAGGGTCCAAACTACGAGCAGTACTTC. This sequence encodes CASSPPTGEGPNYEQYF.

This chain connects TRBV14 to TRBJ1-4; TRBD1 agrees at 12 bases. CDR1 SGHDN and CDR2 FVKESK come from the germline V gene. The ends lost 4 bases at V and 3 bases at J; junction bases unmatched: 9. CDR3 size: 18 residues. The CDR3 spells CASSPGTGGVGANEKLFF. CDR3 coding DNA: TGTGCCAGCAGCCCCGGGACAGGGGGCGTCGGGGCTAATGAAAAACTGTTTTTT.